This TCR beta chain was sequenced during a study of T cells in Graves' hyperthyroidism and ophthalmopathy (dated 2019 in TCRdb). Broadly, across the study: Peripheral blood was collected at initial diagnosis, before any treatment. To identify distinguishing TCR V-J signatures, a discovery cohort of 100 patients was used, comprising under 45 with Graves' ophthalmopathy and some 57 with stable Graves' hyperthyroidism. Prospective prediction of ophthalmopathy was tested in an independent validation cohort of 18 to 20 hyperthyroidism patients and 15 to 17 patients who later progressed to ophthalmopathy. For training and testing, the 100 or so patients in the discovery cohort were randomly divided in a 7:3 ratio. Thyroid tissue and blood T-cell repertoires from six or seven Graves' hyperthyroidism patients were also compared in the study. After sampling, hyperthyroidism patients received methimazole starting at 30 mg daily, and ophthalmopathy patients received high-dose intravenous methylprednisolone. TCR Vbeta CDR3 sequencing of 120 to 150 peripheral blood samples (about 45 ophthalmopathy, approximately 80 hyperthyroidism and 17 progressor patients) is reported in the paper. Here is what the overall study found, with its caveats: Sample size was not statistically predetermined, and investigators were not blinded to group allocation. In validation, the model predicted progression to ophthalmopathy with 55% to 71% sensitivity and around 72% specificity, a median of about 6 months before onset. Ophthalmopathy was separated from stable hyperthyroidism by a 13 V-J signature model, with roughly 88% sensitivity and about 81% specificity obtained in cross-validation and 80%/75% obtained in testing. Most expanded thyroid clonotypes (frequency above 0.001) were also detected in blood, a finding suggesting that blood repertoires may reflect thyroid immune responses.

The TCR beta CDR3 regions were amplified from the RNA transcripts. The first round of RT-PCR for the TCR CDR3 was performed with the HTBI primer set and the Qiagen OneStep RT-PCR kit. A second multiplex PCR round built the libraries, followed by size selection and purification. The libraries were sequenced on an Illumina HiSeq2000 using paired-end 100 bp reads. The study's own analysis went as follows. SOAPnuke was used to process the raw data, throwing out any read that contained adapters or uncalled bases, had a mean Phred below 15, or lacked an exact constant-primer or identifier match. COPE v1.2.5 was used to merge high-quality paired reads, and clonotypes were defined as unique nucleotide sequences. Clonotypes were aligned to IMGT TRBV, TRBD and TRBJ reference segments using MiTCR v1.1. The analysis included only V-J combinations with a frequency above 0.0001, which together covered approximately 99% of the repertoires. The TCS score was defined as the ratio of F50 (clonal expansion) to E x V (chaos), calculated using BLOSUM62-based TCRdist between CDR3 peptides within each V-J. Welch's t-statistics and random forest reduced several hundred V-J features to 13, which were used in a naive Bayes classifier (R e1071). TCRdb trimmed public reads at Q25 via fastp, called clones via MiXCR and kept in-frame beta chains. Rows merge per CDR3 protein into single entries with the most common DNA and genes. These V and J calls are TCRdb output, not the study's own analysis. This sample comprises about 210,000 distinct CDR3 sequences, roughly a sixth of them detected only once. The ten most abundant clones make up approximately 46% of the sample.

In regard to this clonotype: Its antigen remains unidentified. Per-base qualities were not stored, and no clone one base away is much larger.

Graves' hyperthyroidism was defined as stable when no progression to ophthalmopathy occurred over 18 months of follow-up. The hyperthyroidism patients were between 18 and 65 years old and newly diagnosed, with a disease duration of less than 2 months. Any patient with an uncontrolled infection, another autoimmune disease, pregnancy or lactation was excluded. Diagnoses relied on clinical symptoms, serum thyroxine and TRAb, thyroid ultrasound and orbital computed tomography. Ficoll-Paque density gradient centrifugation was used to isolate PBMCs from under 11 ml of fresh peripheral blood. Total RNA was extracted with Trizol reagent, and quality was checked on an Agilent 2100 Bioanalyzer. The origin of this receptor is a man aged 50 to 59 with Graves' hyperthyroidism. What was sequenced was blood.

This receptor carries the CDR3 CASSLGGGQYNEQFF. The nucleotide sequence is given as TGTGCCAGCAGCTTGGGCGGGGGCCAGTACAATGAGCAGTTCTTC. The chain links TRBV5-4 with TRBJ2-1, with TRBD2 as a weak D call on 7 bases. A distance of 11 bases separates the germline ends of V and J, which lose 0 bases and 4 bases respectively. The CDR3, from cysteine to phenylalanine, totals 15 residues. This entry keeps only the CDR3 DNA: 45 bases, framed from base 1. From a lookup of the germline V gene (reference sequence), CDR1 and CDR2 are SGHNT and YYREEE.